Listed here are 8 T cell receptor beta chains from one sample, sequenced in a study of blood T cell repertoires in COVID-19. Some clones are missing from TCRdb's copy, which holds only in-frame ones; the method was immunoSEQ multiplex PCR. The profile shows 250,000 to 350,000 clones, over 75% of them singletons. The sequencing input was PBMCs or T cells enriched from blood (not recorded which). The receptors originated from a woman aged 25 to 45 who had recovered from COVID-19.

The chain combines TRBV5-1 with TRBJ2-3; the D gene is possibly TRBD2 (6 bases). The length of the CDR3 is 17 residues. Germline lookup yields CDR1 SGHRS and CDR2 YFSETQ. Trimming stripped 7 bases from V and 0 bases from J, with 21 bases between. Written as DNA, the CDR3 is TGCGCCAGCTCCCTTGGAAGGGACTCCCAGAGCACAGATACGCAGTATTTT. Residues: CASSLGRDSQSTDTQYF.

The V call is TRBV5-1, the J call TRBJ2-7, with TRBD2 as a possible D gene (6 bases). This CDR3 comprises 15 residues. The V gene's germline CDR1 is SGHRS and CDR2 YFSETQ. The V gene lost 5 bases and the J gene lost 4 bases, with 19 bases spanning the gap. The CDR3 spells CASSLGSTSFYEQYF. The CDR3 coding sequence is TGCGCCAGCAGTCTTGGGTCGACTAGTTTTTACGAGCAGTACTTC.

This chain connects TRBV5-1 to TRBJ1-2; 8 bases are a match to TRBD1. With 4 bases clipped from V and 8 bases from J, the junction kept 7 bases outside the gene matches. Germline-derived CDR1 and CDR2 are SGHRS and YFSETQ. The CDR3 length is 13 residues. CDR3 bases: TGCGCCAGCAGCGGAGGACAGGGTCGGGGCTACACCTTC. Amino acids: CASSGGQGRGYTF.

The V call is TRBV21-1, the J call TRBJ1-3. TRBV21-1 is listed as a pseudogene. The CDR3 is made up of 18 amino acids. For the CDR3, the DNA is TGTGCCAGCAGCAATACCGGCGGGGCAGGGATAGGTGGAAACACCATATATTTT. Protein product: CASSNTGGAGIGGNTIYF.

The genes are TRBV6-2 or TRBV6-3 and TRBJ1-5; the match to TRBD1 covers 9 bases. This CDR3 has 16 amino acids. Germline values: CDR1 MNHEY, CDR2 SVGEGT. The V gene end was trimmed by 4 bases and the J gene end by 3 bases; junction bases not matched to a gene: 7. CDR3 loop: CASSLPDRGINQPQHF. The CDR3 DNA reads TGTGCCAGCAGTTTACCGGACAGGGGAATCAATCAGCCCCAGCATTTT.

The CDR3 reads CAWVMCEAFF. Written as DNA, the CDR3 is TGTGCCTGGGTTATGTGTGAAGCTTTCTTT. The chain couples TRBV30 to TRBJ1-1; no clear D gene. Germline CDR1 reads GTSNPN; CDR2 reads SVGIG (reference sequence). V shed 5 bases and J shed 7 bases, with 8 bases lying between them. CDR3 length equals 10 residues.

The J gene is TRBJ1-1, the V gene TRBV20-1, with D perhaps matching TRBD1 (6 bases). The CDR3 length is 11 residues. The germline CDR1 and CDR2 sequences are DFQATT and SNEGSKA (reference sequence). In DNA form, the CDR3 reads TGCCACTTGGGGGGGCCCCCGAACGCTTTCTTT. Its protein is CHLGGPPNAFF.

Details on this clone: Distinct nucleotide sequences in the sample also encode this CDR3. The chain carries TRBV7-2 and TRBJ1-2; D unresolved. The germline V gene encodes CDR1 SGHTA and CDR2 FQGNSA. The V end lost 2 bases, the J end lost 2 bases, and 6 bases lay between the germline ends. The CDR3 is 13 residues long. CDR3 nucleotides: TGTGCCAGCAGCTTACGGGGAAACTATGGCTACACCTTC. It yields the protein CASSLRGNYGYTF.